This is a list of T cell receptor beta chains from one sample in a study of T cell responses to AZD1222 COVID-19 vaccine. Measured with immunoSEQ multiplex PCR; TCRdb has only the in-frame clones, and not every one. The sample holds 95,000 to 110,000 clones, about 90% seen once. Sequenced here: peripheral blood, sampled on day 0 of AZD1222 vaccination. The receptors originated from an adult in good health. Both conserved end residues are part of each CDR3. Fields, in order: J gene, clone size, D gene, V gene, CDR3 protein, CDR3 DNA. The D gene is left open where the match is weak. Size values are once, few and many counts, or a class for expanded clones, and some rows have none.

J gene: TRBJ2-7; clone size: .; D gene: .; V gene: TRBV5-4; CDR3 protein: CASSLGGYEQYF; CDR3 DNA: TGTGCCAGCAGCTTGGGAGGGTACGAGCAGTACTTC
J gene: TRBJ2-7; clone size: .; D gene: .; V gene: TRBV5-6; CDR3 protein: CASSLGSSYEQYF; CDR3 DNA: TGTGCCAGCAGCTTGGGAAGCTCCTACGAGCAGTACTTC
J gene: TRBJ2-3; clone size: .; D gene: .; V gene: TRBV7-2; CDR3 protein: CASSPPDDWRGTQYF; CDR3 DNA: TGTGCCAGCAGCCCCCCGGACGACTGGCGGGGTACGCAGTATTTT
J gene: TRBJ2-7; clone size: .; D gene: .; V gene: TRBV6-6; CDR3 protein: CASSGAPHEQYF; CDR3 DNA: TGTGCCAGCAGTGGAGCTCCCCACGAGCAGTACTTC
J gene: TRBJ1-5; clone size: once; D gene: .; V gene: TRBV5-8; CDR3 protein: CASSLRVGNQPQHF; CDR3 DNA: TGTGCCAGCAGCTTGAGGGTTGGGAATCAGCCCCAGCATTTT
J gene: TRBJ1-1; clone size: few; D gene: .; V gene: TRBV9; CDR3 protein: CASSPHGGGGTEAFF; CDR3 DNA: TGTGCCAGCAGCCCCCATGGAGGGGGTGGCACTGAAGCTTTCTTT
J gene: TRBJ1-2; clone size: .; D gene: TRBD1; V gene: TRBV7-9; CDR3 protein: CASVGQIYGYTF; CDR3 DNA: TGTGCCAGCGTGGGACAGATCTATGGCTACACCTTC
J gene: TRBJ2-1; clone size: .; D gene: .; V gene: TRBV27; CDR3 protein: CASSSPGLPNNEQFF; CDR3 DNA: TGTGCCAGCAGTTCCCCGGGACTCCCGAACAATGAGCAGTTCTTC
J gene: TRBJ1-2; clone size: .; D gene: .; V gene: TRBV7-9; CDR3 protein: CASSLWVTNYGYTF; CDR3 DNA: TGTGCCAGCAGCTTATGGGTCACTAACTATGGCTACACCTTC
J gene: TRBJ2-5; clone size: .; D gene: TRBD2; V gene: TRBV28; CDR3 protein: CASSLWASGQETQYF; CDR3 DNA: TGTGCCAGCAGTTTATGGGCTAGCGGACAAGAGACCCAGTACTTC
J gene: TRBJ2-5; clone size: .; D gene: .; V gene: TRBV27; CDR3 protein: CASSNGGPGETQYF; CDR3 DNA: TGTGCCAGCAGTAACGGGGGGCCTGGGGAGACCCAGTACTTC
J gene: TRBJ1-2; clone size: .; D gene: .; V gene: TRBV3-1/TRBV3-2; CDR3 protein: CASSSPPDSVYGYTF; CDR3 DNA: TGTGCCAGCAGCTCCCCCCCCGACAGCGTCTATGGCTACACCTTC
J gene: TRBJ1-6; clone size: .; D gene: .; V gene: TRBV2; CDR3 protein: CASNSGQRNSPLHF; CDR3 DNA: TGTGCCAGCAACTCTGGACAGAGAAATTCACCCCTCCACTTT
J gene: TRBJ1-3; clone size: .; D gene: .; V gene: TRBV5-4; CDR3 protein: CASSLGGPMLGNTIYF; CDR3 DNA: TGTGCCAGCAGCTTGGGGGGGCCTATGCTCGGAAACACCATATATTTT
J gene: TRBJ1-1; clone size: .; D gene: .; V gene: TRBV28; CDR3 protein: CASTSRVGLLPTEAFF; CDR3 DNA: TGTGCCAGCACCTCCCGAGTGGGACTCCTCCCCACTGAAGCTTTCTTT
J gene: TRBJ1-3; clone size: .; D gene: .; V gene: TRBV7-3; CDR3 protein: CASSLFGSGNGNTIYF; CDR3 DNA: TGTGCCAGCAGCTTATTCGGCAGCGGGAATGGAAACACCATATATTTT
J gene: TRBJ1-1; clone size: once; D gene: .; V gene: TRBV21-1; CDR3 protein: CASSRLDRGNTEAFF; CDR3 DNA: TGTGCCAGCAGCCGTCTGGACAGGGGTAACACTGAAGCTTTCTTT
J gene: TRBJ1-1; clone size: .; D gene: .; V gene: TRBV5-1; CDR3 protein: CASNPFGQEMNTEAFF; CDR3 DNA: TGCGCCAGCAACCCCTTTGGCCAGGAAATGAACACTGAAGCTTTCTTT
J gene: TRBJ1-6; clone size: .; D gene: .; V gene: TRBV30; CDR3 protein: CAWKSSSYNSPLHF; CDR3 DNA: TGTGCCTGGAAAAGTAGCTCCTATAATTCACCCCTCCACTTT
J gene: TRBJ1-1; clone size: .; D gene: .; V gene: TRBV19; CDR3 protein: CASSIDNRNTEAFF; CDR3 DNA: TGTGCCAGTAGTATAGATAACAGGAACACTGAAGCTTTCTTT
J gene: TRBJ2-1; clone size: .; D gene: .; V gene: TRBV30; CDR3 protein: CAWRSLRTSPFGAYNEQFF; CDR3 DNA: TGTGCCTGGAGAAGCCTGAGGACTTCTCCCTTCGGGGCCTACAATGAGCAGTTCTTC
J gene: TRBJ2-1; clone size: once; D gene: .; V gene: TRBV10-3; CDR3 protein: CAISDSYRNEQFF; CDR3 DNA: TGTGCCATCAGTGATTCCTATCGTAATGAGCAGTTCTTC
J gene: TRBJ1-2; clone size: .; D gene: .; V gene: TRBV3-1/TRBV3-2; CDR3 protein: CASSQERGPYTF; CDR3 DNA: TGTGCCAGCAGCCAAGAGAGGGGACCTTACACCTTC
J gene: TRBJ2-5; clone size: .; D gene: .; V gene: TRBV5-4; CDR3 protein: CASSLGGAPNQETQYF; CDR3 DNA: TGTGCCAGCAGCTTGGGGGGGGCCCCCAACCAAGAGACCCAGTACTTC
J gene: TRBJ2-7; clone size: .; D gene: .; V gene: TRBV15; CDR3 protein: CATSRADSYEQYF; CDR3 DNA: TGTGCCACCAGCAGAGCCGACTCCTACGAGCAGTACTTC
J gene: TRBJ1-1; clone size: .; D gene: .; V gene: TRBV6-5; CDR3 protein: CASSYSNGGLNTEAFF; CDR3 DNA: TGTGCCAGCAGTTACTCGAACGGGGGTCTGAACACTGAAGCTTTCTTT
J gene: TRBJ1-1; clone size: .; D gene: TRBD1; V gene: TRBV27; CDR3 protein: CASSLRDRGPEAFF; CDR3 DNA: TGTGCCAGCAGTCTCCGGGACAGGGGACCTGAAGCTTTCTTT
J gene: TRBJ2-3; clone size: .; D gene: .; V gene: TRBV3-1/TRBV3-2; CDR3 protein: CASGHRGGTDTQYF; CDR3 DNA: TGTGCCAGCGGCCACAGGGGGGGGACAGATACGCAGTATTTT
J gene: TRBJ1-2; clone size: medium-sized; D gene: TRBD1; V gene: TRBV9; CDR3 protein: CASSPGQETYGYTF; CDR3 DNA: TGTGCCAGCAGCCCTGGACAGGAAACCTATGGCTACACCTTC
J gene: TRBJ2-2; clone size: .; D gene: TRBD1; V gene: TRBV6-5; CDR3 protein: CASRGTGENTGELFF; CDR3 DNA: TGTGCCAGCAGGGGGACAGGGGAGAACACCGGGGAGCTGTTTTTT
J gene: TRBJ2-1; clone size: .; D gene: .; V gene: TRBV28; CDR3 protein: CASVPPGYNEQFF; CDR3 DNA: TGTGCCAGCGTCCCTCCCGGGTACAATGAGCAGTTCTTC
J gene: TRBJ1-6; clone size: .; D gene: .; V gene: TRBV28; CDR3 protein: CASLPRGFRHRNSPLHF; CDR3 DNA: TGTGCCAGCCTCCCCAGGGGTTTTAGACACAGGAATTCACCCCTCCACTTT
J gene: TRBJ2-3; clone size: .; D gene: .; V gene: TRBV6-6; CDR3 protein: CASSADSNTQDTQYF; CDR3 DNA: TGTGCCAGCAGTGCAGACTCCAACACTCAAGATACGCAGTATTTT
J gene: TRBJ1-4; clone size: once; D gene: .; V gene: TRBV4-2; CDR3 protein: CASSQDWAATNEKLFF; CDR3 DNA: TGTGCCAGCAGCCAAGATTGGGCGGCAACTAATGAAAAACTGTTTTTT
J gene: TRBJ1-2; clone size: .; D gene: TRBD1; V gene: TRBV28; CDR3 protein: CATIPGQGHGYTF; CDR3 DNA: TGTGCGACAATACCGGGACAGGGCCATGGCTACACCTTC
J gene: TRBJ1-2; clone size: .; D gene: .; V gene: TRBV4-2; CDR3 protein: CASSQGQAGYGYTF; CDR3 DNA: TGTGCCAGCAGCCAAGGACAGGCCGGCTATGGCTACACCTTC
J gene: TRBJ1-5; clone size: .; D gene: TRBD1; V gene: TRBV7-8; CDR3 protein: CATSGTGHQPQHF; CDR3 DNA: TGTGCCACATCCGGGACAGGGCATCAGCCCCAGCATTTT
J gene: TRBJ1-3; clone size: .; D gene: .; V gene: TRBV4-2; CDR3 protein: CASSQRPLGQTLVGNTIYF; CDR3 DNA: TGTGCCAGCAGCCAACGGCCCCTAGGTCAAACGTTGGTGGGAAACACCATATATTTT
J gene: TRBJ2-6; clone size: once; D gene: .; V gene: TRBV5-8; CDR3 protein: CASSLQGYSGANVLTF; CDR3 DNA: TGTGCCAGCAGCCTGCAGGGATACTCTGGGGCCAACGTCCTGACTTTC
J gene: TRBJ1-2; clone size: .; D gene: .; V gene: TRBV6-2/TRBV6-3; CDR3 protein: CASSYPGLIDGYTF; CDR3 DNA: TGTGCCAGCAGTTACCCGGGACTGATTGATGGCTACACCTTC
J gene: TRBJ2-3; clone size: .; D gene: TRBD1; V gene: TRBV5-4; CDR3 protein: CASSRTGQYIDTQYF; CDR3 DNA: TGTGCCAGCAGCAGGACGGGACAGTATATCGATACGCAGTATTTT
J gene: TRBJ1-1; clone size: .; D gene: .; V gene: TRBV12-3/TRBV12-4; CDR3 protein: CASSQGPRGGAFF; CDR3 DNA: TGTGCCAGCAGTCAAGGCCCAAGGGGGGGGGCTTTCTTT